Each of the 2 T cell receptor beta chains below was sequenced from the same sample in a study of blood T cell repertoires in COVID-19. The table came from immunoSEQ multiplex PCR; TCRdb's copy has only in-frame clones and leaves some out. The sample has 97,000 or so clones, approximately 91% seen once. Sequenced input: peripheral blood. These receptors all stem from a man between 18 and 29 years old with acute or convalescent COVID-19.

This chain connects TRBV9 to TRBJ2-1, with TRBD1 matching over 8 bases. After removal of 0 bases from V and 3 bases from J, the junction contained 2 bases not matched to a gene. In germline, CDR1 is SGDLS, CDR2 YYNGEE. This CDR3 has 15 amino acids. The CDR3 is CASSVGGQVYNEQFF. Written as DNA, the CDR3 is TGTGCCAGCAGCGTAGGGGGACAGGTCTACAATGAGCAGTTCTTC.

The gene calls are TRBV6-5 and TRBJ1-5, with a possible D match to TRBD1 (5 bases). The CDR3 contains 13 residues. V shed 8 bases and J shed 4 bases, with 12 bases lying between them. Germline CDR1 reads MNHEY; CDR2 reads SVGAGI. Here the CDR3 reads CASVRTPNQPQHF. The CDR3 DNA is TGTGCCAGCGTACGGACACCAAATCAGCCCCAGCATTTT.